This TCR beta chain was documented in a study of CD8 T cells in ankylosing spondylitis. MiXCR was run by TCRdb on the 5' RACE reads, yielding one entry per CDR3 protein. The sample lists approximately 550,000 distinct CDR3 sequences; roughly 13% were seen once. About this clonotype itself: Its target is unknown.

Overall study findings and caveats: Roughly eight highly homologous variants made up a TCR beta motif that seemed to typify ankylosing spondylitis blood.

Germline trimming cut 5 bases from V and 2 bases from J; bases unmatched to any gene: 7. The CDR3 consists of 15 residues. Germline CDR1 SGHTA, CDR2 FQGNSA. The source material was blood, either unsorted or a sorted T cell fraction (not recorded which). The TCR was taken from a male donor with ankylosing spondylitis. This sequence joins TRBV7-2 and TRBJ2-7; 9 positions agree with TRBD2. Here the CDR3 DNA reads TGTGCCAGCAGCCTTAGCGGGAGACTGACCTACGAGCAGTACTTC. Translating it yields CASSLSGRLTYEQYF. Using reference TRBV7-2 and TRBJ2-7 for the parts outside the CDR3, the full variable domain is GAGVSQSPSNKVTEKGKDVELRCDPISGHTALYWYRQSLGQGLEFLIYFQGNSAPDKSGLPSDRFSAERTGGSVSTLTIQRTQQEDSAVYLCASSLSGRLTYEQYFGPGTRLTVT.